The clone carrying this T cell receptor (beta chain) was counted only a few times. What it binds is unknown. The data originate from a study of molecular identifiers for immune sequencing clone quantification. Germline lookup yields CDR1 SGHRS and CDR2 YFSETQ. The CDR3 is 17 amino acids. The V and J ends lost 0 bases and 3 bases respectively, with 19 bases between them. TCRdb re-called the PCR reads through MiXCR, storing one row per CDR3 protein. The repertoire consists of under 650,000 distinct CDR3 sequences, with 15% to 20% occurring once and the leading ten covering about 0.9%. Every naive CD8 library was made from between about 18,000 and 1,100,000 sorted cells with 10%, 30% or 50% RNA. Naive CD8 T cell sorting was performed on the CD8+CD4-CCR7+CD45RA+ phenotype. Whole-study results and caveats: A single cell's spiked Jurkat TCR RNA was reportedly detectable among roughly 1 million naive cells. The share of molecules held by clones above 20 RNA copies was over 99% in effector cells and under 1% in naive cells.

The clonotype was recovered from a human donor in good health. Some libraries in this study had Jurkat cell RNA spiked in. Sequencing was done on a sample of naive CD8+ T cells from blood, with Jurkat cell RNA spiked in. Subset here: FACS-sorted CD8+CD4-CCR7+CD45RA+ naive T cells. The chain has TRBV5-1 and TRBJ2-7, with D possibly TRBD1 on 5 matching bases. The CDR3 here is CASSLAVAAGMNYEQYF. The CDR3 DNA reads TGCGCCAGCAGCTTGGCCGTCGCAGCAGGGATGAACTACGAGCAGTACTTC.